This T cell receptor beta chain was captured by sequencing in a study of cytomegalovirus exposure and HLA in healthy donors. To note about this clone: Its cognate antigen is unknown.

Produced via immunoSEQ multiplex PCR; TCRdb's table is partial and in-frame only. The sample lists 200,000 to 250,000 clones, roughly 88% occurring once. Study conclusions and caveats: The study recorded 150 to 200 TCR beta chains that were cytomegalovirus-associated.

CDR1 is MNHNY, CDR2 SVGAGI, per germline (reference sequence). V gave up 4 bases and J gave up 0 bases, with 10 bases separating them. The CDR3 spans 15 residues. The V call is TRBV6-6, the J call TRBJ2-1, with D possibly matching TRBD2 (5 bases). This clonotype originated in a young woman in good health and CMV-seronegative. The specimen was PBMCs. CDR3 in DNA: TGTGCCAGCAGTTTCGGGGATAGCTCCTACAATGAGCAGTTCTTC. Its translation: CASSFGDSSYNEQFF.